This T cell receptor beta chain comes out of a study of vaccination effects on CD4 cells after COVID-19. Study context: A couple of convalescent patients provided samples 16 days and one week prevaccination. Study-level points and caveats: Marked contraction was observed in infection-induced and vaccine-induced clones late after vaccination.

J lost 1 base, V lost 2 bases, and 7 bases had no gene match. This CDR3 region has 17 residues. From germline, CDR1 is SGHTA and CDR2 FQGTGA. Viral peptide pool expansion of antigen-specific CD4+ T cells preceded sequencing in the ViraFEST assay. Subsequent to a culture period of nine to ten days, CD4+ T cells were isolated. Their SARS-CoV-2 infection, verified by PCR, occurred between March and December 2020. PBMC were cultured at roughly 2.2 million per well with roughly 9.7 IU/ml IL-2 and around 9.4 ug/ml peptides. This clone came up a few times. The antigen is unknown. Only in-frame clones appear in the TCRdb table, and some are missing; sequencing was by immunoSEQ multiplex PCR. The table records around 30,000 clones, 69% of them present only once.

The receptor comes from a human donor who had a prior SARS-CoV-2 infection. The specimen was CD4+ T cells from PBMCs cultured with SARS-CoV-2 spike peptides, collected before COVID-19 vaccination. V is TRBV7-3 and J is TRBJ2-7, with 11 nucleotides matching TRBD1. The CDR3 DNA follows: TGTGCCAGCAGCTTATATGTGGGACAGGGGGGTTCCTACGAGCAGTACTTC. This codes for CASSLYVGQGGSYEQYF.